The next 13 T cell receptor beta chains were all read from a single sample in a study of long-term antiretroviral therapy in people with HIV. Survey-level immunoSEQ v3.0 assays were run. TCRdb's copy holds only in-frame clones and misses some; the assay was immunoSEQ multiplex PCR. The sample lists roughly 31,000 clones, 88% occurring once. Here the sequenced sample was unsorted PBMCs, taken roughly 5 years before starting antiretroviral therapy. The source is a man aged 50 to 60 with HIV.

The chain is built from TRBV27 and TRBJ2-5, with a weak D call TRBD2 (5 bases). CDR3 length equals 13 residues. From germline, CDR1 is MNHEY and CDR2 SMNVEV (reference sequence). V lost 2 bases, J lost 3 bases, and 7 bases lay in between. CDR3 sequence (DNA): TGTGCCAGCAGTTTACGGGGTGAAGAGACCCAGTACTTC. This sequence encodes CASSLRGEETQYF.

The gene calls are TRBV7-3 and TRBJ2-7; D uncertain. Germline V gives CDR1 SGHTA, CDR2 FQGTGA. The CDR3 has 14 amino acids. Trimming removed 3 bases from V and 0 bases from J, with 9 bases in between. CDR3 residues: CASSLDPTSYEQYF. CDR3 DNA: TGTGCCAGCAGCTTGGATCCGACCTCCTACGAGCAGTACTTC.

V usage is TRBV4-3 and J usage is TRBJ2-5; weak D call: TRBD2 (6 bases). This CDR3 is 16 amino acids long. The germline gives CDR1 LGHNA, CDR2 YSLEER. V was shortened by 4 bases and J by 7 bases, with 22 bases between the two germline ends. The CDR3 DNA reads TGCGCCAGCAGCCCCCGGGACCCAAGGGAGGAGGGGACCCAGTACTTC. Protein: CASSPRDPREEGTQYF.

This chain links TRBV7-2 with TRBJ1-2; the D is unclear. This CDR3 has 15 residues. Trimming took off 1 base at V and 1 base at J, with 10 bases between the two ends. Germline lookup yields CDR1 SGHTA and CDR2 FQGNSA. DNA of the CDR3: TGTGCCAGCAGCTTAGGGAGGGTGGGTAACTATGGCTACACCTTC. This encodes CASSLGRVGNYGYTF. The full variable domain, with the rest looked up from reference TRBV7-2 and TRBJ1-2, is GAGVSQSPSNKVTEKGKDVELRCDPISGHTALYWYRQSLGQGLEFLIYFQGNSAPDKSGLPSDRFSAERTGGSVSTLTIQRTQQEDSAVYLCASSLGRVGNYGYTFGSGTRLTVV.

The chain joins TRBV7-2 to TRBJ2-7; D unclear. There are 14 residues in the CDR3. V lost 1 base and J 3 bases, leaving 10 bases between the germline ends. Germline V CDR1 and CDR2: SGHTA, FQGNSA. The CDR3 loop is CASSLVSQNYEQYF. The CDR3 DNA reads as TGTGCCAGCAGCTTAGTTTCCCAGAACTACGAGCAGTACTTC.

The chain joins TRBV19 to TRBJ2-7; D is undetermined. Germline assignment: CDR1 LNHDA and CDR2 SQIVND (reference sequence). The germline V and J ends were trimmed by 3 bases and 0 bases, with 12 bases remaining between them. CDR3 length: 15 amino acids. This chain's CDR3 is CASSMSHGRSYEQYF. CDR3 nucleotide sequence: TGTGCCAGTAGTATGTCTCACGGACGCTCCTACGAGCAGTACTTC.

The chain joins TRBV19 to TRBJ2-7; 9 positions agree with TRBD1. The germline V gene encodes CDR1 LNHDA and CDR2 SQIVND (reference sequence). This CDR3 contains 16 residues. V shed 1 base and J 3 bases; nucleotides not matched to a gene: 7. CDR3 region: CASSIGTGVSFYEQYF. The CDR3 region has the DNA TGTGCCAGTAGTATAGGGACAGGGGTATCCTTCTACGAGCAGTACTTC.

The table lists this clone with a count of one. The rearrangement links TRBV6-5 to TRBJ2-2; D ambiguous. V shed 6 bases and J shed 6 bases, with 8 bases lying between them. The CDR3 sequence is 12 residues long. Germline loops: CDR1 MNHEY, CDR2 SVGAGI. CDR3 sequence reads: CASREFPGELFF. Here the CDR3 DNA reads TGTGCCAGCAGAGAGTTCCCCGGGGAGCTGTTTTTT.

V gene TRBV15 combines with J gene TRBJ1-2; D unclear. This CDR3 is built from 15 residues. Germline loops: CDR1 LNHNV, CDR2 YYDKDF (reference sequence). V was pared by 3 bases and J by 4 bases, with 15 bases between. In nucleotides, the CDR3 is TGTGCCACCAGCAGGGCGACGACGGGAACCTATGGCTACACCTTC. Translation: CATSRATTGTYGYTF.

The chain has TRBV9 and TRBJ1-1, with D unresolved. Germline V gene sequence: CDR1 SGDLS, CDR2 YYNGEE. Trimming left V 0 bases short and J 1 base short, with 7 bases between. The CDR3 spans 14 residues. CDR3 bases: TGTGCCAGCAGCGTAGTCGGCAGGAACACTGAAGCTTTCTTT. It codes for CASSVVGRNTEAFF.

The rearrangement links TRBV7-2 to TRBJ1-1, with D unresolved. V gave up 1 base and J gave up 1 base, with 10 bases separating them. This CDR3 has 15 amino acids. Germline CDR1 and CDR2: SGHTA and FQGNSA. CDR3 sequence reads: CASSLVSSGNTEAFF. The CDR3 DNA follows: TGTGCCAGCAGCTTAGTAAGTTCCGGGAACACTGAAGCTTTCTTT.

The V gene is TRBV6-5, the J gene TRBJ2-1; 10 nucleotides match TRBD2. Per the germline V gene, CDR1 is MNHEY and CDR2 is SVGAGI. This CDR3 is 14 amino acids long. The J segment lost 6 bases and the V segment lost 8 bases, leaving 7 bases of the junction unmatched. The chain's CDR3 is CASGIAGGSNEQFF. CDR3 nucleotide sequence: TGTGCCAGCGGAATAGCGGGAGGATCCAATGAGCAGTTCTTC.

This rearrangement joins TRBV4-3 to TRBJ2-7; 9 nucleotides align to TRBD1. In germline, CDR1 is LGHNA, CDR2 YSLEER. The V segment lost 4 bases and the J segment 3 bases; nucleotides outside the gene matches: 7. CDR3 length equals 15 residues. DNA of the CDR3: TGCGCCAGCAGCCCAGACCGGGACAGGGTCTACGAGCAGTACTTC. Its protein product is CASSPDRDRVYEQYF.